These T cell receptor beta chains were read from a single sample in a study of cytomegalovirus exposure and HLA in healthy donors. Libraries were prepared by immunoSEQ multiplex PCR; TCRdb keeps only in-frame clonotypes and omits some of them. This sample has hundreds of thousands of clones, with roughly 70% found just once. Sequencing used PBMCs. The origin of the receptors is a female donor in good health and CMV-seronegative. Each CDR3 is given with its conserved first and last residue. The order of the fields is clone size, J gene, V gene, D gene, CDR3 DNA, CDR3 protein. D genes are given only for firm matches. For some rows the clone size is stated as once, few or many, or as a class when expanded; others skip it.

. TRBJ1-2 TRBV6-5 TRBD1 TGTGCCAGCAGAAGACAGGGGCCGGCGGGCTACACCTTC CASRRQGPAGYTF
few TRBJ2-1 TRBV25-1 TRBD1 TGTGCCAGCAGACCCGGGACAGAGACATACAATGAGCAGTTCTTC CASRPGTETYNEQFF
. TRBJ2-1 TRBV29-1 TRBD2 TGCAGCGTTGTCCTGGGGGGGAAATACTACAATGAGCAGTTCTTC CSVVLGGKYYNEQFF
. TRBJ1-2 TRBV11-2 TRBD1 TGTGCCAGCAGCTCCGGGACAGGCCTATTCTATGGCTACACCTTC CASSSGTGLFYGYTF
few TRBJ2-5 TRBV7-2 . TGTGCCAGCAGCTTTAACAGGATCCAAGAGACCCAGTACTTC CASSFNRIQETQYF
. TRBJ2-7 TRBV2 . TGTGCCAGCAGGAGCGGGCTGGGGTACTACGAGCAGTACTTC CASRSGLGYYEQYF
few TRBJ2-2 TRBV7-8 TRBD1 TGTGCCAGCAGCTTACCAGCCGGACAGGAGAACACCGGGGAGCTGTTTTTT CASSLPAGQENTGELFF
. TRBJ1-2 TRBV27 TRBD1 TGTGCCAGCAGCCCGGGACAGTTCTATGGCTACACCTTC CASSPGQFYGYTF
. TRBJ1-4 TRBV2 . TGTGCCAGCAGTGGGCAGGAATGGGAAAAACTGTTTTTT CASSGQEWEKLFF
. TRBJ2-5 TRBV2 TRBD1 TGTGCCAGCAGTGAACAGGGGGCGCCCAGAGAGACCCAGTACTTC CASSEQGAPRETQYF
. TRBJ2-7 TRBV5-1 . TGCGCCAGCAGCGGGACAATTTCGGGTGAGCAGTACTTC CASSGTISGEQYF
few TRBJ1-2 TRBV19 TRBD1 TGTGCCAGTAGTCCAGGGACAGACTATGGCTACACCTTC CASSPGTDYGYTF
. TRBJ2-3 TRBV5-6 . TGTGCCAGCACCTCGGGGGGCGGCACAGATACGCAGTATTTT CASTSGGGTDTQYF
. TRBJ2-7 TRBV7-6 . TGTGCCAGCAGCTTAGCAGGGCTAGCGATCCACGAGCAGTACTTC CASSLAGLAIHEQYF
. TRBJ2-7 TRBV7-9 TRBD2 TGTGCCAGCAGCAGGCCTAGCGGGGGCCCTCATAGCGAGCAGTACTTC CASSRPSGGPHSEQYF
few TRBJ2-7 TRBV11-2 TRBD1 TGTGCCAGCAGCTTTCTACGACAGGGGCGGTCCTACGAGCAGTACTTC CASSFLRQGRSYEQYF
once TRBJ1-5 TRBV6-5 . TGTGCCAGCAGACCGGACAGAAATCAGCCCCAGCATTTT CASRPDRNQPQHF
. TRBJ2-3 TRBV7-9 TRBD1 TGTGCCAGCAGCCTGGGACAGCGCCTCCCCACAGATACGCAGTATTTT CASSLGQRLPTDTQYF
. TRBJ1-1 TRBV18 . TGTGCCAGCTCACCGCGCGGTGGGAACACTGAAGCTTTCTTT CASSPRGGNTEAFF
. TRBJ2-1 TRBV11-2 TRBD2 TGTGCCAGCAGCGGACTAGCGGGATACAATGAGCAGTTCTTC CASSGLAGYNEQFF
. TRBJ2-3 TRBV2 TRBD2 TGTGCCAGCGGGTATCGGGGGGGCGGAGATACGCAGTATTTT CASGYRGGGDTQYF
. TRBJ2-2 TRBV6-1 TRBD2 TGTGCCAGCAGTGAATTGGGTAGCGGGAGGCGGGGGGAGCTGTTTTTT CASSELGSGRRGELFF
few TRBJ1-5 TRBV7-8 TRBD1 TGTGCCAGCAGCGCCCGAAGGGGGCCGGATCAGCCCCAGCATTTT CASSARRGPDQPQHF
. TRBJ2-7 TRBV7-6 TRBD1 TGTGCCAGCAGCAGGGGGCGGTCCGAGCAGTACTTC CASSRGRSEQYF
. TRBJ1-1 TRBV28 . TGTGCCAGCAGGCGGGACCAGAACACTGAAGCTTTCTTT CASRRDQNTEAFF
once TRBJ1-1 TRBV5-6 TRBD1 TGTGCCAGCAGCTGGGACAGACCGAACACTGAAGCTTTCTTT CASSWDRPNTEAFF
. TRBJ2-2 TRBV7-9 . TGTGCCAGCAGCCCGAGGACAGCGGCCAACGCCGGGGAGCTGTTTTTT CASSPRTAANAGELFF
few TRBJ1-5 TRBV21-1 . TGTGCCAGCAGCAAAGCAGCCCTGCAGCATTTT CASSKAALQHF
few TRBJ2-7 TRBV11-3 TRBD2 TGTGCCAGCAGCTTCGGTTATAGCGGGGGGCATACCTACGAGCAGTACTTC CASSFGYSGGHTYEQYF
. TRBJ2-2 TRBV9 TRBD2 TGTGCCGTAAGCGGGAGGGATACCGGGGAGCTGTTTTTT CAVSGRDTGELFF
. TRBJ2-2 TRBV19 . TGTGCCAGTAGTAGGGGCCGGCAGGGGAGTTTCACCGGGGAGCTGTTTTTT CASSRGRQGSFTGELFF
. TRBJ2-1 TRBV2 . TGTGCCAGCAGGCCCGGGACTGCAAATGAGCAGTTCTTC CASRPGTANEQFF
. TRBJ2-7 TRBV10-2 TRBD2 TGCGCCAGCAGAGACGGGACTAGCGGGTACGAGCAGTACTTC CASRDGTSGYEQYF
. TRBJ2-3 TRBV5-1 TRBD2 TGCGCCAGCAGCTTGGCTCTAGCGGGAGGGATTAGCACAGATACGCAGTATTTT CASSLALAGGISTDTQYF
. TRBJ1-2 TRBV23-1 . TGCGCCAGCAGGATGACAGCTAACTATGGCTACACCTTC CASRMTANYGYTF
once TRBJ2-7 TRBV5-1 TRBD1 TGCGCCAGCAGCTTGACCGGACAGGGGGCATACGAGCAGTACTTC CASSLTGQGAYEQYF
. TRBJ2-1 TRBV7-2 . TGTGCCAGCAGCCCTCAGGGGGGACACAATGAGCAGTTCTTC CASSPQGGHNEQFF
. TRBJ2-1 TRBV10-3 TRBD2 TGTGCCATCAAGGGACTAGGCTACAATGAGCAGTTCTTC CAIKGLGYNEQFF
. TRBJ2-1 TRBV11-2 TRBD2 TGTGCCAGCAGCTCATTAGGGCTAGCGGGAAACAATGAGCAGTTCTTC CASSSLGLAGNNEQFF